This T cell receptor beta chain was sequenced for a study of radiotherapy plus CTLA-4 blockade in lung cancer. Comment on this clone: Its antigen is not known.

Study-wide findings and caveats: After treatment with radiotherapy plus ipilimumab, TCR clones that came from the tumor expanded in blood.

Assay: immunoSEQ multiplex PCR; the TCRdb copy retains only in-frame clones and omits some. The sample carries around 100,000 clones, more than 75% recorded once. CDR1 and CDR2 from the germline V gene are MNHEY and SVGAGI. This CDR3 has 15 residues. Trimming cost V 6 bases and J 4 bases; bases outside gene matches: 9. This chain links TRBV6-5 with TRBJ1-5; 7 bases align to TRBD1. This sequence originates from a human donor with non-small cell lung cancer that progressed on radiotherapy plus ipilimumab. Some clones in this sample may be carry-over from other donors' samples. Sequencing used peripheral blood, obtained from a patient treated with radiotherapy plus ipilimumab. The CDR3 loop reads CASSLDRALNQPQHF. Here the CDR3 DNA reads TGTGCCAGCAGCCTTGACAGGGCCCTAAATCAGCCCCAGCATTTT.